This T cell receptor beta chain comes out of a study of cytomegalovirus exposure and HLA in healthy donors. The junction had 4 bases not matched to a gene; V was cut back by 3 bases and J by 4 bases. The CDR3 is 14 amino acids. Germline CDR1 MGHDK, CDR2 SYGVNS. Produced via immunoSEQ multiplex PCR; TCRdb's table is partial and in-frame only. The table includes about 100,000 clones, roughly 88% detected once. This receptor was identified in a woman aged 18 to 35 in good health and CMV-seronegative. The sample was PBMCs. The J gene is TRBJ2-5, the V gene TRBV25-1, with 8 nucleotides matching TRBD1. The CDR3 sequence is CASSDRTGRETQYF. CDR3 DNA: TGTGCCAGCAGTGATAGGACAGGGCGAGAGACCCAGTACTTC.